The 16 T cell receptor beta chains below come from one sample, sequenced in a study of T cells in Graves' hyperthyroidism and ophthalmopathy. Using RNA transcripts as the source, TCR beta CDR3 regions were amplified. The HTBI primer set served for first-round RT-PCR of the TCR CDR3. TCRdb independently ran MiXCR on the multiplex PCR reads; one entry per CDR3 protein. Counted here are some 500,000 distinct CDR3 sequences, under 15% occurring once; the ten biggest clones make up less than 20%. The source material was blood. Source of these receptors: a woman younger than 30 with Graves' hyperthyroidism.

The CDR3 region is CASRRTGRGETQYF. The CDR3 DNA reads TGCGCCAGCAGACGGACAGGGCGAGGAGAGACCCAGTACTTC. This chain links TRBV4-1 with TRBJ2-5; 8 bases map to TRBD1. Germline CDR1 MGHRA, CDR2 YSYEKL. This CDR3 contains 14 residues. The V and J ends lost 6 bases and 4 bases, in that order; junction bases with no gene match: 7.

With regard to this clonotype: Since a much larger clone is just one base distant, this may be a read error. V is TRBV6-1 and J is TRBJ2-1, with 16 bases that match TRBD2. The CDR3 contains 19 residues. Germline loops: CDR1 MNHNS, CDR2 SASEGT. Trimming at V came to 7 bases and at J to 5 bases, leaving 14 bases not matched to a gene. The CDR3 bases are TGTGCCAGCAACACCGGGACTAGCGGGGGGGCCTGGGTGAACAATGAGCAGTTCTTC. It specifies CASNTGTSGGAWVNNEQFF.

This clonotype was recorded many times. The rearrangement uses TRBV2 and TRBJ2-1; 8 bases agree with TRBD1. V lost 0 bases and J lost 0; bases outside the gene matches: 1. Germline loops: CDR1 SNHLY, CDR2 FYNNEI. The CDR3 totals 16 residues. The CDR3 DNA reads as TGTGCCAGCAGTGAAGCTGGGACAGGCTCCTACAATGAGCAGTTCTTC. Amino acid sequence: CASSEAGTGSYNEQFF. Together with reference TRBV2 and TRBJ2-1, the CDR3 gives the full variable domain: EPEVTQTPSHQVTQMGQEVILRCVPISNHLYFYWYRQILGQKVEFLVSFYNNEISEKSEIFDDQFSVERPDGSNFTLKIRSTKLEDSAMYFCASSEAGTGSYNEQFFGPGTRLTVL.

This clonotype came up many times. The chain joins TRBV27 to TRBJ2-1, with a tentative D call TRBD2 (6 bases). Germline CDR1 reads MNHEY; CDR2 reads SMNVEV (reference sequence). V was pared by 3 bases and J by 7 bases, with 10 bases between. The CDR3 contains 13 residues. DNA for the CDR3: TGTGCCAGCAGTTTTGGGGGGATGAATGAGCAGTTCTTC. This gives the protein CASSFGGMNEQFF.

In its sample, this clonotype was seen many times. The gene calls are TRBV3-1 and TRBJ1-4; 9 nucleotides match TRBD1. There are 14 residues in the CDR3. CDR1 and CDR2 from the germline V gene are LGHDT and YNNKEL (reference sequence). Trimming cost V 4 bases and J 5 bases; bases outside gene matches: 2. DNA of the CDR3: TGTGCCAGCAGCCGTGGACAGGGGAATGAAAAACTGTTTTTT. This gives the protein CASSRGQGNEKLFF. Combining the CDR3 with reference TRBV3-1 and TRBJ1-4 gives the whole variable domain DTAVSQTPKYLVTQMGNDKSIKCEQNLGHDTMYWYKQDSKKFLKIMFSYNNKELIINETVPNRFSPKSPDKAHLNLHINSLELGDSAVYFCASSRGQGNEKLFFGSGTQLSVL.

This clonotype came up a few times. CDR3 nucleotides: TGTGCCAGCTCACCCGTGGGTCTAGCGGGGGGAAGCTCCTACGAGCAGTACTTC. It specifies CASSPVGLAGGSSYEQYF. The J gene is TRBJ2-7, the V gene TRBV18, with TRBD2 matching over 11 bases. The germline V gene has CDR1 KGHSH and CDR2 LQKENI. The CDR3 is 18 amino acids. V trimming: 3 bases; J trimming: 0 bases; junction bases outside the gene matches: 10.

Of note for this clonotype: A single base separates this from a much larger clone, so it may be a read error. The chain carries TRBV9 and TRBJ2-7; no firm D call. CDR3 length equals 13 residues. Germline values: CDR1 SGDLS, CDR2 YYNGEE. The CDR3 nucleotides are TGTGCCGGCAGCCCCAGGCTAGTTGGCGAGCAGTACTTC. Translating gives CAGSPRLVGEQYF.

This clonotype was found many times. This chain links TRBV20-1 with TRBJ1-5; TRBD1 matches at 10 bases. Germline lookup yields CDR1 DFQATT and CDR2 SNEGSKA (reference sequence). This CDR3 has 15 residues. Trimming cost V 3 bases and J 6 bases; bases outside gene matches: 8. The CDR3 is CSASPGTGDRQPQHF. CDR3 DNA: TGCAGTGCTAGCCCCGGGACAGGGGACCGTCAGCCCCAGCATTTT.

This clonotype was counted only a few times. The chain has TRBV9 and TRBJ1-3, with D maybe TRBD1 (6 bases). Germline-derived CDR1 and CDR2 are SGDLS and YYNGEE. This CDR3 comprises 16 residues. V lost 4 bases and J 3 bases, leaving 17 bases between the germline ends. The CDR3 spells CASSTPRRGGGNTIYF. The CDR3, as DNA: TGTGCCAGCAGCACCCCACGGCGAGGGGGTGGAAACACCATATATTTT.

This clonotype occurred a few times. The rearrangement uses TRBV9 and TRBJ1-1; D uncertain. Between the trimmed V and J ends, which lost 2 bases and 1 base, there was a span of 6 bases. Germline V lookup: CDR1 SGDLS, CDR2 YYNGEE. This CDR3 is built from 13 residues. The CDR3 DNA follows: TGTGCCAGCAGCGTTAATTCGAACACTGAAGCTTTCTTT. Translation: CASSVNSNTEAFF.

This sequence joins TRBV7-9 and TRBJ1-4, with 8 positions matching TRBD1. This CDR3 contains 15 residues. The germline V gene has CDR1 SEHNR and CDR2 FQNEAQ (reference sequence). The trim removed 1 base at V and 8 bases at J, leaving 6 bases unmatched. The CDR3 protein is CASSLGQGLGEKLFF. DNA for the CDR3: TGTGCCAGCAGCTTAGGACAGGGGCTTGGCGAAAAACTGTTTTTT.

This clonotype has a count of ten or more. The genes are TRBV28 and TRBJ1-4; D unresolved. The V end lost 2 bases, the J end lost 8 bases, and 12 bases lay between the germline ends. The CDR3 has 14 residues. Germline CDR1 and CDR2: MDHEN and SYDVKM. The CDR3 spells CASSLNPGMEKLFF. CDR3 coding DNA: TGTGCCAGCAGTTTAAACCCGGGCATGGAAAAACTGTTTTTT.

This clonotype was found many times. The chain has TRBV6-1 and TRBJ2-5; no reliable D call. Germline V CDR1 and CDR2: MNHNS, SASEGT. This CDR3 is 11 amino acids long. Between the trimmed V and J ends, which lost 5 bases and 4 bases, there was a span of 5 bases. The CDR3 spells CASSWLETQYF. CDR3 sequence (DNA): TGTGCCAGCAGTTGGCTAGAGACCCAGTACTTC.

This clonotype has ten or more counts. The genes are TRBV5-1 and TRBJ2-3, with a weak D call TRBD1 (6 bases). CDR1 SGHRS and CDR2 YFSETQ come from the germline V gene. V was pared by 7 bases and J by 2 bases, with 14 bases between. This CDR3 has 14 amino acids. CDR3 coding DNA: TGCGCCAGCCTACAGGGTAGATCCACAGATACGCAGTATTTT. It codes for CASLQGRSTDTQYF. The variable domain in full, completed from reference TRBV5-1 and TRBJ2-3, reads KAGVTQTPRYLIKTRGQQVTLSCSPISGHRSVSWYQQTPGQGLQFLFEYFSETQRNKGNFPGRFSGRQFSNSRSEMNVSTLELGDSALYLCASLQGRSTDTQYFGPGTRLTVL.

This clonotype was detected ten times or more. The chain combines TRBV10-1 with TRBJ2-2; D perhaps matches TRBD2 (5 bases). The CDR3 consists of 15 residues. The V end was cut by 4 bases, the J end by 4 bases, with 13 bases between. Germline loops: CDR1 WNHNN, CDR2 SYGVQD (reference sequence). CDR3 sequence (DNA): TGCGCCAGCAGTGTGCAAGCGGTTACCACCGGGGAGCTGTTTTTT. Encoded protein: CASSVQAVTTGELFF.

This clonotype appeared many times. CDR3 sequence reads: CASKISGANVLTF. The CDR3, as DNA: TGTGCCAGCAAGATCTCTGGGGCCAACGTCCTGACTTTC. The V gene is TRBV11-3, the J gene TRBJ2-6, with D unclear. Germline V gene sequence: CDR1 SGHNT, CDR2 YENEEA. V shed 7 bases and J shed 0 bases, with 4 bases lying between them. The CDR3 extends over 13 amino acids.